This T cell receptor beta chain was retrieved from a study of monozygotic twins with cystic fibrosis. On this clone: Its antigen remains unidentified.

General study findings and limits: Clonality was generally low (median roughly 0.0095), higher in the most severe patients. No link emerged between shared CDR3 counts and age, concordance or severity.

V lost 4 bases and J 2 bases, leaving 13 bases between the germline ends. The CDR3 contains 15 residues. From germline, CDR1 is MNHNS and CDR2 SASEGT. Assay used: immunoSEQ multiplex PCR; TCRdb lists only in-frame clones, some missing. This sample carries some 17,000 clones, about 96% of them seen once, and the ten largest clones take around 0.61%. V and J are TRBV6-1 and TRBJ2-3, with D tentatively TRBD1 or TRBD2 (5 bases each). The clonotype originates from a girl aged 2 to 10 with cystic fibrosis. Sequenced sample: blood. CDR3 bases: TGTGCCAGCAGTGGTTGGACGGGACCCACAGATACGCAGTATTTT. Protein: CASSGWTGPTDTQYF.